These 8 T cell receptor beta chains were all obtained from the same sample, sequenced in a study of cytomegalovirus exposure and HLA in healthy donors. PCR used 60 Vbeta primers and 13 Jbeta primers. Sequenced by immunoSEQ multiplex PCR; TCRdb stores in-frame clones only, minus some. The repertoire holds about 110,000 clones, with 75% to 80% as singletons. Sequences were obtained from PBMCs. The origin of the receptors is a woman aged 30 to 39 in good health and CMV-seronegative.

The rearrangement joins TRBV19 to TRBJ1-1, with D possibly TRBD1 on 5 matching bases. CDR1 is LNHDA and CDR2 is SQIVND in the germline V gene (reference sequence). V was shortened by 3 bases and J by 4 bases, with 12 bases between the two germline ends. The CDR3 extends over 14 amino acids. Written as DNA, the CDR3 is TGTGCCAGTAGTATGGCGGGGCGCGGCACTGAAGCTTTCTTT. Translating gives CASSMAGRGTEAFF.

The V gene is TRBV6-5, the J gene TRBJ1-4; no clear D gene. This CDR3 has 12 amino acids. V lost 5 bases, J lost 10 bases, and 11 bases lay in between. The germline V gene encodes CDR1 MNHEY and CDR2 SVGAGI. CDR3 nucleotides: TGTGCCAGCAGTGAGCTCCTAGGAAAACTGTTTTTT. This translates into CASSELLGKLFF.

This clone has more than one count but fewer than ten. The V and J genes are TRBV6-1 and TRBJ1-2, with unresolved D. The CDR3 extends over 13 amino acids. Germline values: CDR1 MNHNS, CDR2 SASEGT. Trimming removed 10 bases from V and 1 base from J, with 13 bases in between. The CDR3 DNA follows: TGTGCCACCCGCGGGCAGGTTAACTATGGCTACACCTTC. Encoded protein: CATRGQVNYGYTF.

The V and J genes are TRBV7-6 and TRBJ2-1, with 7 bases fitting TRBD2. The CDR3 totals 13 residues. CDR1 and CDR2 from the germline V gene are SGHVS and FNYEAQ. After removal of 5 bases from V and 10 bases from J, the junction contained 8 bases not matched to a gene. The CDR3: CASSTRLAREQFF. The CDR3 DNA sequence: TGTGCCAGCAGCACCCGACTAGCCCGCGAGCAGTTCTTC.

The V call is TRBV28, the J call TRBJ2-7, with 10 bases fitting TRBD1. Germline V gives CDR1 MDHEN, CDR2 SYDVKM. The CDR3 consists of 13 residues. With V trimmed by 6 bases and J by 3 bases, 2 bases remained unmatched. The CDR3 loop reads CASRRTGGYEQYF. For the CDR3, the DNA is TGTGCCAGCAGACGGACAGGGGGCTACGAGCAGTACTTC.

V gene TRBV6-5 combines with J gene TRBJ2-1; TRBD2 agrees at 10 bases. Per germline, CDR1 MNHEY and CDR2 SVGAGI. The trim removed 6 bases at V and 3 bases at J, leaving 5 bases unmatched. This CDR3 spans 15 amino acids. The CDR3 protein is CASSRTSGNYNEQFF. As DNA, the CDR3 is TGTGCCAGCAGCCGGACTAGCGGAAACTACAATGAGCAGTTCTTC.

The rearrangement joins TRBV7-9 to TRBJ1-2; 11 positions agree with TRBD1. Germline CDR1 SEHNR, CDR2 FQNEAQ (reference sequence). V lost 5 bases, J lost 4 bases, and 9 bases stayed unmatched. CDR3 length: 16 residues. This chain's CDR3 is CASSQLGTGGFYGYTF. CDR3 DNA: TGTGCCAGCAGCCAACTAGGGACAGGGGGATTCTATGGCTACACCTTC. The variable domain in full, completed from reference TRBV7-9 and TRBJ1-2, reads DTGVSQNPRHKITKRGQNVTFRCDPISEHNRLYWYRQTLGQGPEFLTYFQNEAQLEKSRLLSDRFSAERPKGSFSTLEIQRTEQGDSAMYLCASSQLGTGGFYGYTFGSGTRLTVV.

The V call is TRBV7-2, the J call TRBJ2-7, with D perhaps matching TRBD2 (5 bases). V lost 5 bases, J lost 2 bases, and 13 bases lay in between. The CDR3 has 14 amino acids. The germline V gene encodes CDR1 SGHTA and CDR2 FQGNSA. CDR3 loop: CASSGKGRAYEQYF. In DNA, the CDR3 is TGTGCCAGCAGCGGTAAAGGGCGGGCCTACGAGCAGTACTTC.